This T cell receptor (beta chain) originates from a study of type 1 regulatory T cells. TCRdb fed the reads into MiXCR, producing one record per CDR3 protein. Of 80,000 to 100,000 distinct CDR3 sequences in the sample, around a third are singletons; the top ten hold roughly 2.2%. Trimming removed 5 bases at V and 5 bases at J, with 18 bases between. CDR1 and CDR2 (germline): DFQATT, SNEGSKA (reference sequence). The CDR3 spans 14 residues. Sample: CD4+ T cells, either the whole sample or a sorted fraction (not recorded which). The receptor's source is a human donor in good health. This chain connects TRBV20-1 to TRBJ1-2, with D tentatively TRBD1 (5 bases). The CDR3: CSAVGPEGRYGYTF. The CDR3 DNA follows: TGCAGTGCTGTAGGACCCGAGGGGCGTTATGGCTACACCTTC.